The clone carrying this T cell receptor beta chain was observed a few times. Its antigen remains unknown. V was trimmed by 8 bases and J by 5 bases, leaving 8 bases between them. Germline V gene sequence: CDR1 MNHEY, CDR2 SVGAGI. This CDR3 region has 11 residues. The data stem from a study of T-cell memory formation after mild COVID-19. The overall study: TCR clustering was largely donor specific.

Study-level points and caveats: The CD4+ clones that contracted clustered mainly within CM and EM, and the CD8+ clones concentrated in EMRA.

TCRdb called the 5' RACE reads again in MiXCR, with one record for every CDR3 protein. Among 240,000 or so distinct CDR3 sequences listed, roughly 10% were seen once. The sequencing sample was made of PBMCs or a T cell subset sorted from them (not recorded which). The origin of this receptor is a man younger than 35 who had mild COVID-19 (a few samples of this study predate the infection). Cell type and time point are not known. This chain connects TRBV6-5 to TRBJ2-3, with D possibly matching TRBD2 (5 bases). The CDR3 DNA reads as TGTGCCAGCGCCGAGGGAGATACGCAGTATTTT. Amino acid sequence: CASAEGDTQYF.